This passage covers 7 T cell receptor beta chains from one sample sequenced in a study of human T cells and chemical hapten exposure. From the RACE reads, TCRdb called clonotypes with MiXCR, one entry per CDR3 protein. The sample includes about 120,000 distinct CDR3 sequences, less than 15% of them seen just once. Described time point: pre-sensitization, week 0. As to treatment: therapeutic diphenylcyclopropenone sensitization with weekly scalp DPC. The sequencing here drew on whole blood, taken in connection with sensitization to the hapten diphenylcyclopropenone (DPC). These TCRs come from a woman younger than 35 with alopecia areata. Some clones in this sample may be carry-over from other donors' samples.

This clonotype has only a few counts. The V gene is TRBV6-5, the J gene TRBJ2-1; unclear D gene. The CDR3 length is 12 residues. Trimming took off 2 bases at V and 5 bases at J, with 4 bases between the two ends. Per the germline V gene, CDR1 is MNHEY and CDR2 is SVGAGI. CDR3 DNA: TGTGCCAGCAGTTACCCCGACAATGAGCAGTTCTTC. Residues: CASSYPDNEQFF.

There are a few counts of this clonotype. This chain links TRBV10-3 with TRBJ2-1; the match to TRBD2 covers 9 bases. From germline, CDR1 is ENHRY and CDR2 SYGVKD. The junction had 5 bases not matched to a gene; V was cut back by 2 bases and J by 9 bases. The CDR3 extends over 14 amino acids. For the CDR3, the DNA is TGTGCCATCAGTGAGAGCGGGGGGCTTGGTGAGCAGTTCTTC. This encodes CAISESGGLGEQFF.

The chain joins TRBV28 to TRBJ2-7, with D possibly being TRBD2 (6 bases). This CDR3 contains 15 residues. Germline V CDR1 and CDR2: MDHEN, SYDVKM. Trimming left V 3 bases short and J 13 bases short, with 25 bases between. CDR3 sequence: CASSLVGTPNTKGYF. The CDR3 region has the DNA TGTGCCAGCAGTTTGGTTGGGACTCCTAATACCAAGGGCTACTTC. Combining the CDR3 with reference TRBV28 and TRBJ2-7 gives the whole variable domain DVKVTQSSRYLVKRTGEKVFLECVQDMDHENMFWYRQDPGLGLRLIYFSYDVKMKEKGDIPEGYSVSREKKERFSLILESASTNQTSMYLCASSLVGTPNTKGYFGPGTRLTVT.

There are many counts of this clonotype. CDR3 residues: CASSLAGAYEQYF. CDR3 sequence (DNA): TGTGCCAGCAGCTTAGCGGGGGCCTACGAGCAGTACTTC. The rearrangement links TRBV7-6 to TRBJ2-7; tentatively, D is TRBD1 or TRBD2 (5 bases each). V was trimmed by 0 bases and J by 2 bases, leaving 5 bases between them. Germline V CDR1 and CDR2: SGHVS, FNYEAQ. The CDR3 extends over 13 amino acids.

V is TRBV11-2 and J is TRBJ1-1, with D perhaps matching TRBD1 (6 bases). Germline CDR1 is SGHAT and CDR2 is FQNNGV. CDR3 length: 15 amino acids. V lost 5 bases, J lost 4 bases, and 17 bases lay in between. CDR3 sequence reads: CASSPPQGWGTEAFF. Here the CDR3 DNA reads TGTGCCAGCAGCCCTCCACAGGGATGGGGCACTGAAGCTTTCTTT.

This clonotype was seen a handful of times. The chain carries TRBV5-4 and TRBJ2-3; D is unresolved. Per the germline V gene, CDR1 is SGHNT and CDR2 is YYREEE (reference sequence). CDR3 size: 13 residues. V dropped 5 bases and J dropped 2 bases, with 9 bases sitting between them. The CDR3 protein is CASSPSITDTQYF. Here the CDR3 DNA reads TGTGCCAGCAGTCCCTCAATCACAGATACGCAGTATTTT.

This clonotype was recorded a few times. V is TRBV7-9 and J is TRBJ2-3, with unresolved D. The V end lost 1 base, the J end lost 0 bases, and 11 bases lay between the germline ends. This CDR3 is built from 16 residues. The germline V gene encodes CDR1 SEHNR and CDR2 FQNEAQ (reference sequence). The CDR3 nucleotides are TGTGCCAGCAGCTTAGGACTTACGCCTAGCACAGATACGCAGTATTTT. This encodes CASSLGLTPSTDTQYF.